The text below deals with one TCR beta chain. Study members were between roughly 18 and 89 years old and lived in 20 to 30 US regions. This entry is derived from a study of blood T cell repertoires in COVID-19. Study-level information: The study drew acute and convalescent COVID-19 samples from the United States, Italy and Spain. Sources were T cells, B-cell-depleted T cells, or PBMCs; the material itself was cDNA or gDNA.

Authors' analysis steps: Amplifying reference gene primers gave estimates of nucleated cell counts. Assay: immunoSEQ multiplex PCR; the TCRdb copy retains only in-frame clones and omits some. V and J calls and clone size come straight from that table; D and trimming were deduced from the DNA. The sample holds hundreds of thousands of clones, approximately 83% seen once. V lost 0 bases, J lost 6 bases, and 20 bases lay in between. The length of the CDR3 is 17 residues. The V gene's germline CDR1 is LGHNA and CDR2 YNFKEQ. This clonotype was sampled from a woman aged 35 to 49 with acute COVID-19. J is TRBJ1-1 and V is TRBV4-2; the D is unclear. The specimen sequenced was PBMCs or T cells enriched from blood (not recorded which). Here the CDR3 reads CASSQEWKSAIGSEAFF. The DNA for the CDR3 is TGTGCCAGCAGCCAAGAATGGAAAAGCGCGATCGGTTCTGAAGCTTTCTTT.